This T cell receptor beta chain came from a study of blood T cell repertoires in COVID-19. The V end lost 0 bases, the J end lost 6 bases, and 12 bases lay between the germline ends. Germline V gives CDR1 LGHNA, CDR2 YSLEER. This CDR3 region has 15 residues. As processed by the authors: Estimates of nucleated cell counts were drawn from the amplification of reference gene primers. Only in-frame clones appear in the TCRdb table, and some are missing; sequencing was by immunoSEQ multiplex PCR. Clonal size and the V and J genes are those of that table, whereas D and trimming came from the DNA. Counted here are roughly 260,000 clones, 75% to 95% occurring once; the ten biggest clones make up approximately 2.6%.

The sequence came from a person aged 18 to 30 with COVID-19, enrolled during active disease. The sequencing sample was made of peripheral blood. The chain carries TRBV4-3 and TRBJ2-1; D is perhaps TRBD1 (5 bases). The CDR3 nucleotides read TGCGCCAGCAGCCAAGACCTCGCAAGGGGCAATGAGCAGTTCTTC. Its translation is CASSQDLARGNEQFF.